This T cell receptor beta chain is from a study of T cells in Graves' hyperthyroidism and ophthalmopathy. Per the germline V gene, CDR1 is MNHEY and CDR2 is SMNVEV (reference sequence). CDR3 size: 13 residues. V was cut by 7 bases and J by 2 bases, with 11 bases left in between. The study's findings and limits: Ophthalmopathy stood apart from stable hyperthyroidism in a 13 V-J model. Peripheral blood also featured most of the thyroid clonotypes expanded above 0.001.

There are a few counts of this clonotype. Its target is not known. Amplification of TCR beta CDR3 regions was performed using RNA transcripts as template. The primer set for the first-round RT-PCR of the TCR CDR3 was HTBI. TCRdb re-analysed the multiplex PCR reads in MiXCR, keeping a single row per CDR3 protein. Here the sample spans 600,000 or so distinct CDR3 sequences, roughly 15% being singletons. The sequence was collected from a woman in her forties or fifties with Graves' ophthalmopathy. V gene TRBV27 combines with J gene TRBJ1-1; D unresolved. The sequencing input was blood. The CDR3 is CASMYSFNTEAFF. The CDR3 region has the DNA TGTGCCAGCATGTACAGTTTTAACACTGAAGCTTTCTTT.